Below, 18 T cell receptor beta chains from the same sample are listed, as sequenced in a study of T cell repertoires in cytomegalovirus infection. TCRdb re-called the reads with MiXCR, one entry per CDR3 protein. Of nearly 550,000 distinct CDR3 sequences listed, 15% to 20% were seen once; the top ten hold 20% to 30%. What was sequenced was CD8+ T cells from PBMCs. The receptors stem from a human donor in good health (CMV status not recorded). Some clones in this sample may be carry-over from other donors' samples.

This clonotype has a count of ten or more. The chain employs TRBV20-1 and TRBJ1-2, with 7 bases aligning to TRBD1. Germline CDR1 and CDR2: DFQATT and SNEGSKA (reference sequence). The CDR3 is 13 residues long. Germline trimming cut 5 bases from V and 3 bases from J; bases unmatched to any gene: 6. The CDR3: CSAEGQEYYGYTF. The CDR3 coding sequence is TGCAGTGCTGAAGGACAGGAGTACTATGGCTACACCTTC.

The sample holds one count of this clonotype. The rearrangement uses TRBV27 and TRBJ2-7, with 7 bases that match TRBD1. The germline CDR1 and CDR2 sequences are MNHEY and SMNVEV (reference sequence). The CDR3 loop spans 15 amino acids. The V segment lost 6 bases and the J segment 5 bases; nucleotides outside the gene matches: 13. CDR3: CASRHRTGVAHEQYF. The CDR3 DNA is TGTGCCAGCAGGCATAGGACAGGCGTAGCCCACGAGCAGTACTTC.

As for this clonotype: A single base separates this from a much larger clone, so it may be a read error. This chain joins TRBV25-1 and TRBJ1-2; D gene ambiguous. With 4 bases removed from V and 3 bases from J, the gap between germline ends came to 3 bases. The germline CDR1 and CDR2 sequences are MGHDK and SYGVNS. The CDR3 has 11 amino acids. CDR3 residues: CASSGYYGYTF. CDR3 DNA sequence: TGTGCCAGCAGTGGCTACTATGGCTACACCTTC.

This chain links TRBV13 with TRBJ2-1; 8 positions agree with TRBD2. Looked up from germline, CDR1 is PRHDT and CDR2 is FYEKMQ (reference sequence). Losses at the gene ends were 3 bases for V and 8 bases for J; bases not matched to a gene: 9. CDR3 length equals 15 residues. This CDR3 reads CASSFSGARRDEQFF. CDR3 nucleotides: TGTGCCAGCAGCTTTAGCGGGGCCCGCAGGGATGAGCAGTTCTTC.

This clonotype was picked up a small number of times. The chain has TRBV5-1 and TRBJ1-1, with 8 bases aligning to TRBD1. Per germline, CDR1 SGHRS and CDR2 YFSETQ. Losses at the gene ends were 2 bases for V and 1 base for J; bases not matched to a gene: 4. CDR3 length: 15 amino acids. The chain's CDR3 is CASSLSGGENTEAFF. The CDR3 region has the DNA TGCGCCAGCAGCTTATCAGGGGGCGAGAACACTGAAGCTTTCTTT.

This clonotype turned up a few times. The chain has TRBV4-1 and TRBJ2-4, with unresolved D. V was trimmed by 4 bases and J by 3 bases, leaving 13 bases between them. This CDR3 spans 15 amino acids. Germline V gene lookup returns CDR1 MGHRA and CDR2 YSYEKL. CDR3 sequence: CASSLLSIGKNIQYF. CDR3 sequence (DNA): TGCGCCAGCAGCCTCCTCAGTATAGGCAAAAACATTCAGTACTTC.

This clonotype has at least ten counts. The CDR3 loop reads CASKGEKLFF. The CDR3 DNA reads as TGTGCCAGCAAAGGTGAAAAACTGTTTTTT. The V call is TRBV12-3 or TRBV12-4, the J call TRBJ1-4, with D hard to call. V dropped 7 bases and J dropped 7 bases, with 4 bases sitting between them. CDR3 size: 10 residues.

The chain couples TRBV13 to TRBJ2-5, with 9 positions matching TRBD1. Germline CDR1 is PRHDT and CDR2 is FYEKMQ (reference sequence). Trimming cost V 0 bases and J 3 bases; bases outside gene matches: 2. The CDR3 loop spans 15 amino acids. The CDR3 loop reads CASSLGGQGKETQYF. DNA of the CDR3: TGTGCCAGCAGCTTAGGGGGACAGGGAAAAGAGACCCAGTACTTC.

This clonotype was seen ten or more times. The CDR3: CASNPAMDRGYYEQYF. The CDR3 bases are TGTGCCAGCAACCCAGCTATGGACAGGGGATACTACGAGCAGTACTTC. The chain couples TRBV6-1 to TRBJ2-7; 9 nucleotides match TRBD1. This CDR3 is 16 amino acids long. With V trimmed by 7 bases and J by 3 bases, 13 bases remained unmatched. The germline gives CDR1 MNHNS, CDR2 SASEGT.

The chain has TRBV20-1 and TRBJ2-7; 10 positions agree with TRBD2. Losses at the gene ends were 3 bases for V and 3 bases for J; bases not matched to a gene: 2. In germline, CDR1 is DFQATT, CDR2 SNEGSKA (reference sequence). The CDR3 spans 13 residues. In DNA form, the CDR3 reads TGCAGTGCTAGGCCTAGCGGGAGCTACGAGCAGTACTTC. This gives the protein CSARPSGSYEQYF.

In its sample, this clonotype was seen many times. The chain has TRBV6-5 and TRBJ1-5; D not resolved. V was trimmed by 1 base and J by 6 bases, leaving 7 bases between them. CDR3 length: 13 residues. Germline CDR1 MNHEY, CDR2 SVGAGI. CDR3 loop: CASSYFAGQPQHF. The CDR3 coding sequence is TGTGCCAGCAGTTACTTCGCCGGTCAGCCCCAGCATTTT.

V usage is TRBV6-4 and J usage is TRBJ2-1, with D perhaps TRBD1 or TRBD2 (5 bases each). Germline CDR1 and CDR2: MRHNA and SNTAGT. The CDR3 extends over 15 amino acids. Trimming cost V 4 bases and J 8 bases, with 18 bases left between them. CDR3 loop: CASSVRALARDEQFF. In nucleotides, the CDR3 is TGTGCCAGCAGTGTCCGAGCCCTAGCCAGGGATGAGCAGTTCTTC.

This clonotype was detected only a few times. The rearrangement links TRBV6-1 to TRBJ1-2; no reliable D call. The CDR3 totals 14 residues. Trimming removed 11 bases at V and 7 bases at J, with 23 bases between. Germline V gene lookup returns CDR1 MNHNS and CDR2 SASEGT. The CDR3 nucleotides read TGTGCCGCCCCGAGCGGCTCCTCAATGAGTGGCTACACCTTC. This codes for CAAPSGSSMSGYTF.

This clonotype appeared a few times. V is TRBV5-1 and J is TRBJ2-3; D possibly corresponds to TRBD1 (7 bases). CDR3 length equals 17 residues. Germline V CDR1 and CDR2: SGHRS, YFSETQ. Trimming left V 0 bases short and J 4 bases short, with 18 bases between. The DNA of the CDR3 is TGCGCCAGCAGCTTGGGGGTAACAGGGGAGCGGGCAGATACGCAGTATTTT. Protein product: CASSLGVTGERADTQYF.

The chain recombines TRBV20-1 with TRBJ1-6; D might be TRBD1 (6 bases). Germline CDR1 and CDR2: DFQATT and SNEGSKA (reference sequence). CDR3 length equals 17 residues. Trimming removed 0 bases from V and 7 bases from J, with 19 bases in between. In nucleotides, the CDR3 is TGCAGTGCTAGAGACTTTCGGACAGACGATTACAATTCACCCCTCCACTTT. The encoded protein is CSARDFRTDDYNSPLHF.

Many counts were recorded for this clonotype. The J gene is TRBJ1-1, the V gene TRBV7-9, with a tentative D call TRBD1 (5 bases). Per the germline V gene, CDR1 is SEHNR and CDR2 is FQNEAQ (reference sequence). This CDR3 comprises 13 residues. Trimming pared 7 bases from V and 0 bases from J, leaving 9 bases between. CDR3 nucleotide sequence: TGTGCCAGCACAGGGCAGATGAACACTGAAGCTTTCTTT. It encodes CASTGQMNTEAFF.

The chain joins TRBV18 to TRBJ2-3, with D possibly called TRBD1 or TRBD2 (5 bases each). The CDR3 loop spans 15 amino acids. CDR1 is KGHSH and CDR2 is LQKENI in the germline V gene. Trimming cost V 5 bases and J 5 bases, with 17 bases left between them. This CDR3 is CASSTKGRALDTQYF. The CDR3 nucleotides are TGTGCCAGCTCAACCAAGGGGAGAGCTCTAGATACGCAGTATTTT.

This clonotype was seen a few times. This chain joins TRBV9 and TRBJ1-2; 8 bases match TRBD1. The germline V gene has CDR1 SGDLS and CDR2 YYNGEE. Unmatched junction bases numbered 6, after V lost 0 bases and J lost 5 bases. This CDR3 has 15 residues. CDR3 sequence: CASSVDTGGWYGYTF. CDR3 sequence (DNA): TGTGCCAGCAGCGTAGATACAGGGGGTTGGTATGGCTACACCTTC.